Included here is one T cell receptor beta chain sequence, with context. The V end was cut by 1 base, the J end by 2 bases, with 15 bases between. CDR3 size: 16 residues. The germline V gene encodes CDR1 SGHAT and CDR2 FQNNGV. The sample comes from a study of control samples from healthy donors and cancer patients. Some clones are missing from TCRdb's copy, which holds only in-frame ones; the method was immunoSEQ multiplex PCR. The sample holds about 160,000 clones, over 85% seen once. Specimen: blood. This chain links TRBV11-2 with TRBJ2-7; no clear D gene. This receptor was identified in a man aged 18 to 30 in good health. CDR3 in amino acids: CASSLAASIYPYEQYF. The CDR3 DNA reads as TGTGCCAGCAGCTTAGCAGCCTCTATATACCCCTACGAGCAGTACTTC. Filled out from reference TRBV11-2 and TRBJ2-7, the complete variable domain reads EAGVAQSPRYKIIEKRQSVAFWCNPISGHATLYWYQQILGQGPKLLIQFQNNGVVDDSQLPKDRFSAERLKGVDSTLKIQPAKLEDSAVYLCASSLAASIYPYEQYFGPGTRLTVT.